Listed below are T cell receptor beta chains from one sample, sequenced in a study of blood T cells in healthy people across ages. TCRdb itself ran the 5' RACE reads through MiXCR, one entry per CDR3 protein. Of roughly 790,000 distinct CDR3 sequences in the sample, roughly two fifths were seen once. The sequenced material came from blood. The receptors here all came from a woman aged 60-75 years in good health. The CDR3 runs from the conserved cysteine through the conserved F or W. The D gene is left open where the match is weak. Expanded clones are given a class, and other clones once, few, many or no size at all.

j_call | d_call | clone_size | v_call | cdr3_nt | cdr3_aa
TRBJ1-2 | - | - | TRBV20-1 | TGCAGTGCTAGAGTCGTTGGGGGCTCGGATGGCTACACCTTC | CSARVVGGSDGYTF
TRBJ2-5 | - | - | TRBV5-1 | TGCGCCAGCAGCATAACCGGGACCCCGAGCCAAGAGACCCAGTACTTC | CASSITGTPSQETQYF
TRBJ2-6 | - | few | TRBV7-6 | TGTGCCAGCAGCTCCCCCGTCTCTGGGGCCAACGTCCTGACTTTC | CASSSPVSGANVLTF
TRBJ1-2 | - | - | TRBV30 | TGTGCCGGGGACCAGGGTAACTATGGCTACACCTTC | CAGDQGNYGYTF
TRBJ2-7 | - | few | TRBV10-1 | TGCGCCAGCAGTGAGTCGGCATCTACCTACGAGCAGTACTTC | CASSESASTYEQYF
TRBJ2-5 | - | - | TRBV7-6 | TGTGCCAGCAGCCCGGGACGGGGCCTTCCGGGAGAGACCCAGTACTTC | CASSPGRGLPGETQYF
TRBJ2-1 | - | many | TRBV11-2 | TGTGCCAGCAGCTTAGAGGGGCATGGTGAGCAGTTCTTC | CASSLEGHGEQFF
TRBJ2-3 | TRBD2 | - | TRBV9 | TGTGCCAGCAGCCCCGGGGCGGGGGGCCTTAGCACAGATACGCAGTATTTT | CASSPGAGGLSTDTQYF
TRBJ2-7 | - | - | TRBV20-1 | TGCAGTGCTAGGAGGGACCACACCTACGAGCAGTACTTC | CSARRDHTYEQYF
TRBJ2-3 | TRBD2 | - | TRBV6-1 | TGTGCCAGCCGATTCAGCGGGGGGAGCACAGATACGCAGTATTTT | CASRFSGGSTDTQYF
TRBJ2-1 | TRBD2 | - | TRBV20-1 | TGCAGTGCTAGAGACCCGGGACTAGCAGCAAATGAGCAGTTCTTC | CSARDPGLAANEQFF
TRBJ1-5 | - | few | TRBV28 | TGTGCCAGCAGTTTAGCACAGGGTGGAAATCAGCCCCAGCATTTT | CASSLAQGGNQPQHF
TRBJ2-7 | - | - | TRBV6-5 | TGTGCCCGCAGCAGAGGTGCCTTAGTTGGAAGCTCCTACGAGCAGTACTTC | CARSRGALVGSSYEQYF
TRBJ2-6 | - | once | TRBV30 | TGTGCCTGGAGTACTGGGGCCAACGTCCTGACTTTC | CAWSTGANVLTF
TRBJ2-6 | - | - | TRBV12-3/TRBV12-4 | TGTGCCAGCAGTTTTGCAGGGCTGTCCTCTGGGGCCAACGTCCTGACTTTC | CASSFAGLSSGANVLTF
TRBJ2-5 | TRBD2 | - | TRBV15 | TGTGCCACCAGCAGAGTAAAGGCTAGCGGGTACCAAGAGACCCAGTACTTC | CATSRVKASGYQETQYF
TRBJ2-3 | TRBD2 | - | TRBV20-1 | TGCAGTGCTGCTAGCGGGGGGACCTCGGCAAGCACAGATACGCAGTATTTT | CSAASGGTSASTDTQYF
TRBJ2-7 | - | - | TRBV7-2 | TGTGCCAGCAGCTTAGATATGGCTACCTACGAGCAGTACTTC | CASSLDMATYEQYF
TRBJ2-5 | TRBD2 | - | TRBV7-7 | TGTGCCAGCAGCTTAGTGGGTCTAGCGGGTAGCCAAGAGACCCAGTACTTC | CASSLVGLAGSQETQYF
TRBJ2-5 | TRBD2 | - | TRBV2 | TGTGCCACCGGACTAGCGGGAGAACAAGAGACCCAGTACTTC | CATGLAGEQETQYF
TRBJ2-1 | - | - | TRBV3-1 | TGTGCCAGCAGCCAAGGCCAACGCAATGAGCAGTTCTTC | CASSQGQRNEQFF
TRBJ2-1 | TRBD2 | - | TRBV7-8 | TGTGCCAGCAGCTTAGGGCCTAGCGGTGGTGAGCAGTTCTTC | CASSLGPSGGEQFF
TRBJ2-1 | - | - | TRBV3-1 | TGTGCCAGCAGCCAAGAGCCCCTAGATGAGCAGTTCTTC | CASSQEPLDEQFF
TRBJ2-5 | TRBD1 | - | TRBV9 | TGTGCCAGCAGCGTAGATGCGGACAGGGGAGAGACCCAGTACTTC | CASSVDADRGETQYF
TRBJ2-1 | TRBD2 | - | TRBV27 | TGTGCCAGCGGCAATAAGGGACTAGCGAGCAATGAGCAGTTCTTC | CASGNKGLASNEQFF
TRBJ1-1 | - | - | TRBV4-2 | TGTGCCAGCAGCCAAGGGTCGGAATCTGAAGCTTTCTTT | CASSQGSESEAFF
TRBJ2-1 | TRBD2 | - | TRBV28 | TGTGCCAGCAGCCGAATAGCGGGAGAGCAGTTCTTC | CASSRIAGEQFF
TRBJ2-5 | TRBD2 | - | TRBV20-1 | TGCAGTGCTATCAGTGGGCGGGAGGGTCCTCAAGAGTACTTC | CSAISGREGPQEYF
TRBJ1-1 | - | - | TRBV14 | TGTGCCAGCAGCCAAGTTAGGACAATGAACACTGAAGCTTTCTTT | CASSQVRTMNTEAFF
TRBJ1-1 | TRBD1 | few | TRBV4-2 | TGTGCCAGTGGCGGTGGGACAGGGGGAACTGAAGCTTTCTTT | CASGGGTGGTEAFF
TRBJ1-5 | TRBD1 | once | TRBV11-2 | TGTGCCAGCAGCATGACAGGGGTCGGCCAGCCCCAGCATTTT | CASSMTGVGQPQHF
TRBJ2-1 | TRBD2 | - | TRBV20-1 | TGCAGTGCTAGAGTGCCAGCGGGAGTGAGTGAGCAGTTCTTC | CSARVPAGVSEQFF
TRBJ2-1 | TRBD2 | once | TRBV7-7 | TGTGCCAGCAGCGTCCGGACTAGCGGGGGGGCCAATGAGCAGTTCTTC | CASSVRTSGGANEQFF
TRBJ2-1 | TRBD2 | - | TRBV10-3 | TGTGCCATCAGTGGGACTAGCGGGAGTCTCTCCTACAATGAGCAGTTCTTC | CAISGTSGSLSYNEQFF
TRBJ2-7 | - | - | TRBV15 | TGTGCCACCAGCAGAGATTACTCGGGGGGCCGTATAAATGAGCAGTACTTC | CATSRDYSGGRINEQYF
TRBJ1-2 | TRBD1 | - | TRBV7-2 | TGTGCCAGCAGCTTAAGCCAGGGGGCGACCTATGGCTACACCTTC | CASSLSQGATYGYTF
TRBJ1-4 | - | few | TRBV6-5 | TGTGCCAGCAGCCAGCCGGGGGCGCGGGGAAAACTGTTTTTT | CASSQPGARGKLFF
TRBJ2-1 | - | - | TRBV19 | TGTGCCAGTAGTTTCGGGACTCCTTACAATGAGCAGTTCTTC | CASSFGTPYNEQFF
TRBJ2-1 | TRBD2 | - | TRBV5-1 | TGCGCCAGCAGCTTGGGAGCGGGGACCTCCTACAATGAGCAGTTCTTC | CASSLGAGTSYNEQFF
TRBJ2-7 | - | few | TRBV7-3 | TGTGCCAGCCCGCTCCGGACAGTCTCCTACGAGCAGTACTTC | CASPLRTVSYEQYF
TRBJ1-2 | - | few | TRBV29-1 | TGCAGCACCCGGGATGGAGACGGATCTAACTATGGCTACACCTTC | CSTRDGDGSNYGYTF
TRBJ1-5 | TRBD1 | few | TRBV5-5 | TGTGCCAGCAGCTTGGAGCCAGGGGGTCAGCCCCAGCATTTT | CASSLEPGGQPQHF
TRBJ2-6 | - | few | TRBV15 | TGTGCCACCAGCATTCACAGGATATCTGGGGCCAACGTCCTGACTTTC | CATSIHRISGANVLTF
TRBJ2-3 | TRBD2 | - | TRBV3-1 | TGTGCCAGCAGCCAAGTGAGCGGGAGGGCGGGGGATACGCAGTATTTT | CASSQVSGRAGDTQYF
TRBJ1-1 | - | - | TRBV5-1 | TGCGCCAGCAGCTTCGGGGGCACTGAAGCTTTCTTT | CASSFGGTEAFF
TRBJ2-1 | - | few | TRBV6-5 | TGTGCCAGCAGTTACTCGAAGGGCGATGAGCAGTTCTTC | CASSYSKGDEQFF
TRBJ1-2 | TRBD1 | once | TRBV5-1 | TGCGCCAGCAGCCGGGACAGCCAAGGCTACTATGGCTACACCTTC | CASSRDSQGYYGYTF
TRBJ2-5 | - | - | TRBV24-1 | TGTGCCACCAGTGAACATCGGGGTTTCCAAGAGACCCAGTACTTC | CATSEHRGFQETQYF
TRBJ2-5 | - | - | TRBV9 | TGTGCCAGCAGCGTAGGGGTCACCCAAGAGACCCAGTACTTC | CASSVGVTQETQYF
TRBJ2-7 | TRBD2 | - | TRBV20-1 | TGCAGTGCTCACCAGACTAGCGGGAACTCCTACGAGCAGTACTTC | CSAHQTSGNSYEQYF
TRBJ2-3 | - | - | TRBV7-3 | TGTGCCAGCAGCTCACAGCCGGGGAGCACAGATACGCAGTATTTT | CASSSQPGSTDTQYF
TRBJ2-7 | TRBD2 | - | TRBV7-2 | TGTGCCAGCAGCTTAGCGGCTAGCGGGGGGGCCGCGTACGAGCAGTACTTC | CASSLAASGGAAYEQYF
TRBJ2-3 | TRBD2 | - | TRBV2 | TGTGCCAGCAGTGAGGGGGGACTAGCGGCCACAGATACGCAGTATTTT | CASSEGGLAATDTQYF
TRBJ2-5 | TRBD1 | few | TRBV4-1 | TGCGCCAGCAGCCAAGATTTGGGGACAGGATTACAAGAGACCCAGTACTTC | CASSQDLGTGLQETQYF